A single sample gave rise to the 15 T cell receptor beta chains below, sequenced in a study of regulatory T cells in long-lasting Graves disease. The sample's time point: newly diagnosed GD, antithyroid drugs for less than 3 months. Extracted PBMC RNA gave rise to the TCR library. With iRepertoire HTBI primers and Arm-PCR of CDR3 regions, TCR beta libraries were built. TCRdb analysed the multiplex PCR reads with MiXCR anew, one entry per CDR3 protein. Of 300,000 to 400,000 distinct CDR3 sequences listed, 15% to 18% are singletons. This sample comprised peripheral blood mononuclear cells (PBMCs), obtained at new diagnosis, from a patient treated with antithyroid drugs. The receptors originated from a female donor with Graves disease.

This clonotype has ten or more counts. The V call is TRBV11-2, the J call TRBJ2-7, with 9 positions matching TRBD1. Germline V lookup: CDR1 SGHAT, CDR2 FQNNGV. V lost 5 bases, J lost 7 bases, and 9 bases stayed unmatched. The CDR3 totals 14 residues. The DNA of the CDR3 is TGTGCCAGCAGCACCGGGACAGGGTATTGGGAGCAGTACTTC. It codes for CASSTGTGYWEQYF.

This clonotype was counted at least ten times. This rearrangement joins TRBV5-5 to TRBJ2-1, with 9 bases lining up with TRBD2. V trimming: 4 bases; J trimming: 2 bases; junction bases outside the gene matches: 4. CDR3 size: 15 residues. CDR1 is SGHKS, CDR2 YYEKEE, per germline (reference sequence). The CDR3 nucleotides read TGTGCCAGCAGCGCTAGCGGGACTACCTACAATGAGCAGTTCTTC. It codes for CASSASGTTYNEQFF.

This clonotype was recorded many times. The chain has TRBV29-1 and TRBJ1-2, with 7 nucleotides matching TRBD1. V dropped 3 bases and J dropped 4; count of bases not matched to a gene: 5. CDR1 SQVTM and CDR2 ANQGSEA come from the germline V gene. This CDR3 spans 13 amino acids. In DNA, the CDR3 is TGCAGCGTTGATTGGGGACAGAGCTATGGCTACACCTTC. The encoded protein is CSVDWGQSYGYTF.

This clonotype was recorded at least ten times. The chain is built from TRBV3-1 and TRBJ2-7; D might be TRBD1 or TRBD2, each matching 5 bases. CDR3 length: 15 amino acids. Looked up from germline, CDR1 is LGHDT and CDR2 is YNNKEL (reference sequence). The V gene lost 1 base and the J gene lost 0 bases, with 10 bases spanning the gap. The CDR3, as DNA: TGTGCCAGCAGCCAAGGGGGGACGGTCTCCTACGAGCAGTACTTC. Protein: CASSQGGTVSYEQYF.

The genes are TRBV6-1 and TRBJ1-5; the D gene is possibly TRBD1 (6 bases). V was clipped by 5 bases and J by 7 bases, with 15 bases between them. The CDR3 spans 14 residues. Germline CDR1 MNHNS, CDR2 SASEGT. CDR3 in DNA: TGTGCCAGCAGTCTCACAGGGTCCCAACAGCCCCAGCATTTT. As protein: CASSLTGSQQPQHF.

In its sample, this clonotype was seen a few times. The chain's CDR3 is CASSVAGWSAEAFF. In DNA form, the CDR3 reads TGTGCCAGCAGCGTAGCTGGGTGGAGCGCTGAAGCTTTCTTT. The chain links TRBV9 to TRBJ1-1, with no clear D. The CDR3 runs 14 residues. Trimming removed 0 bases at V and 6 bases at J, with 12 bases between. The germline CDR1 and CDR2 sequences are SGDLS and YYNGEE. The whole variable domain, filled in from reference TRBV9 and TRBJ1-1, reads DSGVTQTPKHLITATGQRVTLRCSPRSGDLSVYWYQQSLDQGLQFLIQYYNGEERAKGNILERFSAQQFPDLHSELNLSSLELGDSALYFCASSVAGWSAEAFFGQGTRLTVV.

This clonotype was counted at least ten times. The V and J genes are TRBV5-5 and TRBJ1-1; 8 nucleotides line up with TRBD1. The CDR3 runs to 15 residues. CDR1 and CDR2 from the germline V gene are SGHKS and YYEKEE (reference sequence). Trimming at V came to 2 bases and at J to 4 bases, leaving 7 bases not matched to a gene. Here the CDR3 DNA reads TGTGCCAGCAGCTTCCGGACAGGGCCGGGCACTGAAGCTTTCTTT. It is translated as CASSFRTGPGTEAFF.

Many counts were recorded for this clonotype. V and J are TRBV11-2 and TRBJ1-1; no firm D call. The CDR3 totals 13 residues. Deletions cut 1 base from V and 8 bases from J, with 11 bases between. Germline assignment: CDR1 SGHAT and CDR2 FQNNGV. Written as DNA, the CDR3 is TGTGCCAGCAGCTTAGTCAGCGTTGCCGAAGCTTTCTTT. Amino acid sequence: CASSLVSVAEAFF.

This clonotype was detected once. A clone one base away is much larger, so this may be a read error. This sequence joins TRBV6-1 and TRBJ2-5; maybe TRBD1 (5 bases). Trimming took off 1 base at V and 4 bases at J, with 7 bases between the two ends. This CDR3 spans 13 amino acids. The germline V gene encodes CDR1 MNHNS and CDR2 SASEGT. The CDR3 loop reads CASSEGQRETQYF. In nucleotides, the CDR3 is TGTGCCAGCAGTGAAGGACAGCGAGAGACCCAGTACTTC.

This clonotype was observed a handful of times. V usage is TRBV5-1 and J usage is TRBJ2-3, with TRBD2 as a possible D gene (6 bases). V shed 4 bases and J shed 2 bases, with 14 bases lying between them. The CDR3 has 15 amino acids. From germline, CDR1 is SGHRS and CDR2 YFSETQ. CDR3 loop: CASSVAVRTTDTQYF. In DNA, the CDR3 is TGCGCCAGCAGCGTAGCGGTTAGGACCACAGATACGCAGTATTTT.

The rearrangement links TRBV10-3 to TRBJ1-1; 10 nucleotides match TRBD1. Trimming took 4 bases from V and 4 from J; bases not matched to a gene: 9. Looked up from germline, CDR1 is ENHRY and CDR2 is SYGVKD. The CDR3 runs 16 residues. The CDR3 DNA is TGTGCCATCAGTGGGTCCCGGGACAGGGGATCCACTGAAGCTTTCTTT. Translated: CAISGSRDRGSTEAFF.

This clonotype was detected ten times or more. J is TRBJ1-5 and V is TRBV28, with no clear D. The germline V gene has CDR1 MDHEN and CDR2 SYDVKM. This CDR3 is 15 amino acids long. The V end lost 1 base, the J end lost 0 bases, and 7 bases lay between the germline ends. The CDR3 coding sequence is TGTGCCAGCAGTTTATTGTTGTATAGCAATCAGCCCCAGCATTTT. Amino acid sequence: CASSLLLYSNQPQHF. The full variable domain, its missing parts supplied by reference TRBV28 and TRBJ1-5, is DVKVTQSSRYLVKRTGEKVFLECVQDMDHENMFWYRQDPGLGLRLIYFSYDVKMKEKGDIPEGYSVSREKKERFSLILESASTNQTSMYLCASSLLLYSNQPQHFGDGTRLSIL.

This clonotype was seen at least ten times. The rearrangement uses TRBV12-3 or TRBV12-4 and TRBJ1-5; 7 bases line up with TRBD1. V was pared by 6 bases and J by 1 base, with 3 bases of the junction left unmatched. The CDR3 extends over 14 amino acids. The chain's CDR3 is CASSWTGSNQPQHF. The CDR3 bases are TGTGCCAGCAGCTGGACAGGCAGCAATCAGCCCCAGCATTTT.

The V call is TRBV2, the J call TRBJ1-6; no clear D gene. The CDR3 sequence is 16 residues long. The ends were cut back, 3 bases at V and 9 bases at J, with 18 bases in the middle. The germline V gene has CDR1 SNHLY and CDR2 FYNNEI. CDR3: CASSEFGVGVGSPLHF. For the CDR3, the DNA is TGTGCCAGCAGTGAGTTTGGTGTGGGCGTGGGTTCACCCCTCCACTTT.

This clonotype has more than one count but fewer than ten. CDR3: CASNQEGGSDTQYF. The CDR3 nucleotides are TGTGCCAGCAACCAGGAGGGGGGCTCAGATACGCAGTATTTT. The chain joins TRBV25-1 to TRBJ2-3; D may correspond to TRBD1 or TRBD2 (6 bases each). CDR3 length: 14 amino acids. The germline V gene has CDR1 MGHDK and CDR2 SYGVNS. The V gene lost 7 bases and the J gene lost 4 bases, with 15 bases spanning the gap. Variable domain in full (rest from reference TRBV25-1 and TRBJ2-3): EADIYQTPRYLVIGTGKKITLECSQTMGHDKMYWYQQDPGMELHLIHYSYGVNSTEKGDLSSESTVSRIRTEHFPLTLESARPSHTSQYLCASNQEGGSDTQYFGPGTRLTVL.